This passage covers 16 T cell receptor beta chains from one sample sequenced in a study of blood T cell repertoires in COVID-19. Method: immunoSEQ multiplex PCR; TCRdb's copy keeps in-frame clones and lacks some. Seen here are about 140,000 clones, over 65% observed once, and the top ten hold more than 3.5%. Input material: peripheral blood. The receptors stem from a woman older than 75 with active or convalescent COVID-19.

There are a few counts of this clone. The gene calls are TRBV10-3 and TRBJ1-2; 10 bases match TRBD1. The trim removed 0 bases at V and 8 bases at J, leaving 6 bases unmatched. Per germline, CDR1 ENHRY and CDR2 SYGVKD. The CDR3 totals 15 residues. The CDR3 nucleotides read TGTGCCATCAGTGAGTCAGGACAGGGGGGGAAAGGCTACACCTTC. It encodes CAISESGQGGKGYTF.

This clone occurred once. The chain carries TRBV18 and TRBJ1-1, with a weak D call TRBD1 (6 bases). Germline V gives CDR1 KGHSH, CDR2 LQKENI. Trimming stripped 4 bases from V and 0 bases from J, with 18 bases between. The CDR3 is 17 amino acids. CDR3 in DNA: TGTGCCAGCTCACTCCATCGACGGACAGCCTTGAACACTGAAGCTTTCTTT. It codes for CASSLHRRTALNTEAFF.

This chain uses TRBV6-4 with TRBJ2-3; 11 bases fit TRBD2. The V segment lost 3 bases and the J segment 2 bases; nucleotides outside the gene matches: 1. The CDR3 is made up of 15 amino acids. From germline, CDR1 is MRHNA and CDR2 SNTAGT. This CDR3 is CASSDSGGATDTQYF. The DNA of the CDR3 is TGTGCCAGCAGTGATAGCGGGGGGGCCACAGATACGCAGTATTTT.

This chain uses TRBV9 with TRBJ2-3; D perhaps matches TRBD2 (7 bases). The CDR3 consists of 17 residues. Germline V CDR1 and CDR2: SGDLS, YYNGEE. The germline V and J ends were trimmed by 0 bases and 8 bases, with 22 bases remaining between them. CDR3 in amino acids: CASSVDPPGGPLSTQYF. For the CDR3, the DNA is TGTGCCAGCAGCGTAGACCCCCCGGGGGGCCCCCTTTCTACGCAGTATTTT. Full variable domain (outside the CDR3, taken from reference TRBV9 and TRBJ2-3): DSGVTQTPKHLITATGQRVTLRCSPRSGDLSVYWYQQSLDQGLQFLIQYYNGEERAKGNILERFSAQQFPDLHSELNLSSLELGDSALYFCASSVDPPGGPLSTQYFGPGTRLTVL.

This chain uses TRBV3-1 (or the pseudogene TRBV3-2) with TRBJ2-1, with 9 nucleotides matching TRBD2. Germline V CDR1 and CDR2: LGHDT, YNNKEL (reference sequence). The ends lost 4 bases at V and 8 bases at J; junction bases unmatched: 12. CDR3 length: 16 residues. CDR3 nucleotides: TGTGCCAGCAGCCTTGGTTTGCGGGGGGGCCTCTATGAGCAGTTCTTC. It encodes CASSLGLRGGLYEQFF.

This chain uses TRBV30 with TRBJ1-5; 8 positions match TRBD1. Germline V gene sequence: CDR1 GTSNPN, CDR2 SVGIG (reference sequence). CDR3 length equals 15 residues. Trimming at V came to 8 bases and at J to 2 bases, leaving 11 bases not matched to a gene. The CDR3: CAISTGGWRNQPQHF. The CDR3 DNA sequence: TGTGCCATTAGCACAGGGGGTTGGCGCAATCAGCCCCAGCATTTT.

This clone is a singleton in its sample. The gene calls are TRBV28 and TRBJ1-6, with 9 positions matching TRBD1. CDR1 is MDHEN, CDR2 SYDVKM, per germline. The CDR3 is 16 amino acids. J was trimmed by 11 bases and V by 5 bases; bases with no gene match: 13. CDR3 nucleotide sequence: TGTGCCAGCAGTCCCGAGACCGGGACAGGGTTGACACCCCTCCACTTT. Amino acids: CASSPETGTGLTPLHF. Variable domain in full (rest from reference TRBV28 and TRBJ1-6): DVKVTQSSRYLVKRTGEKVFLECVQDMDHENMFWYRQDPGLGLRLIYFSYDVKMKEKGDIPEGYSVSREKKERFSLILESASTNQTSMYLCASSPETGTGLTPLHFGNGTRLTVT.

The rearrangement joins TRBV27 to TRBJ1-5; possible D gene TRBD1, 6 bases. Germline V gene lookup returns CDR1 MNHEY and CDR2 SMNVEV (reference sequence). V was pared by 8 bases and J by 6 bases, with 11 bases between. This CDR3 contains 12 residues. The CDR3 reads CASRQGSQPQHF. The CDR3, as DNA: TGTGCCAGCCGGCAGGGGTCTCAGCCCCAGCATTTT.

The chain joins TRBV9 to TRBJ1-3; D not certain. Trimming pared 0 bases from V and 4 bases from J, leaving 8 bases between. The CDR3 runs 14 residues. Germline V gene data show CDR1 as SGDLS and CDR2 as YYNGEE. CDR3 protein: CASSVEISGNTIYF. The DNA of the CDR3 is TGTGCCAGCAGCGTAGAAATATCCGGAAACACCATATATTTT.

CDR3 residues: CASSPRQGAVTEAFF. DNA for the CDR3: TGCGCCAGCAGCCCGAGACAGGGTGCGGTCACTGAAGCTTTCTTT. The V call is TRBV5-1, the J call TRBJ1-1, with TRBD1 matching over 7 bases. The ends lost 4 bases at V and 4 bases at J; junction bases unmatched: 10. CDR1 is SGHRS, CDR2 YFSETQ, per germline. This CDR3 spans 15 amino acids. Filled out from reference TRBV5-1 and TRBJ1-1, the complete variable domain reads KAGVTQTPRYLIKTRGQQVTLSCSPISGHRSVSWYQQTPGQGLQFLFEYFSETQRNKGNFPGRFSGRQFSNSRSEMNVSTLELGDSALYLCASSPRQGAVTEAFFGQGTRLTVV.

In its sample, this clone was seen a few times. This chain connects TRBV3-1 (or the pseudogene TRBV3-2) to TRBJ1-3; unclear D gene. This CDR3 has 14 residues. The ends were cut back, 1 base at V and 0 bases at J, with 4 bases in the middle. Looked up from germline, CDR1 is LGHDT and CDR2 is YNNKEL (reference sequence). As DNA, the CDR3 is TGTGCCAGCAGCCAAGTAGACTCTGGAAACACCATATATTTT. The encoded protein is CASSQVDSGNTIYF.

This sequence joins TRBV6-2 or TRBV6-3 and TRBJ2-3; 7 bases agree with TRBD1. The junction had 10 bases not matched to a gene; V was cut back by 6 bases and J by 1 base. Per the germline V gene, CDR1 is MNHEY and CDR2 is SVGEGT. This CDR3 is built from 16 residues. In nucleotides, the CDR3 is TGTGCCAGCAGCACCGATCGACAGGGCGGCACAGATACGCAGTATTTT. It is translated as CASSTDRQGGTDTQYF.

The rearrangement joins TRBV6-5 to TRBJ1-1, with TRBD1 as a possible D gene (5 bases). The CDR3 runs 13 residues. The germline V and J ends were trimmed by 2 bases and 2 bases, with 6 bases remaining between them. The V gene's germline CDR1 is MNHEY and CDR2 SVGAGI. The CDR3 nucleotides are TGTGCCAGCAGTTACAGGGGAAACACTGAAGCTTTCTTT. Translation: CASSYRGNTEAFF.

CDR3 bases: TGTGCCAGCAGTTCTCCGACAGGACAAAAAAATTCACCCCTCCACTTT. It codes for CASSSPTGQKNSPLHF. The chain joins TRBV6-5 to TRBJ1-6; D may be TRBD1 (6 bases). The CDR3 has 16 amino acids. V was shortened by 4 bases and J by 7 bases, with 17 bases between the two germline ends. Germline lookup yields CDR1 MNHEY and CDR2 SVGAGI.

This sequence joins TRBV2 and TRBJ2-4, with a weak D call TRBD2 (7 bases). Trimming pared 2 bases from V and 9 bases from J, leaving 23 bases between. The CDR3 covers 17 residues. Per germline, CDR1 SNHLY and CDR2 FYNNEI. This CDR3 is CASSERLTGGRFCIQYF. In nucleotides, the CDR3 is TGTGCCAGCAGTGAACGCCTCACCGGGGGGCGCTTTTGCATTCAGTACTTC.

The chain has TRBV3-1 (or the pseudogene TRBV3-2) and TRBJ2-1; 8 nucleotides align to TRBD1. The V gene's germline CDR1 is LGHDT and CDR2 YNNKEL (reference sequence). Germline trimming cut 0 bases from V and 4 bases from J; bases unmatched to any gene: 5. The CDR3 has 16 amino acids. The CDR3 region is CASSQELGQVYNEQFF. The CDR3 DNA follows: TGTGCCAGCAGCCAAGAGTTGGGACAGGTATACAATGAGCAGTTCTTC.